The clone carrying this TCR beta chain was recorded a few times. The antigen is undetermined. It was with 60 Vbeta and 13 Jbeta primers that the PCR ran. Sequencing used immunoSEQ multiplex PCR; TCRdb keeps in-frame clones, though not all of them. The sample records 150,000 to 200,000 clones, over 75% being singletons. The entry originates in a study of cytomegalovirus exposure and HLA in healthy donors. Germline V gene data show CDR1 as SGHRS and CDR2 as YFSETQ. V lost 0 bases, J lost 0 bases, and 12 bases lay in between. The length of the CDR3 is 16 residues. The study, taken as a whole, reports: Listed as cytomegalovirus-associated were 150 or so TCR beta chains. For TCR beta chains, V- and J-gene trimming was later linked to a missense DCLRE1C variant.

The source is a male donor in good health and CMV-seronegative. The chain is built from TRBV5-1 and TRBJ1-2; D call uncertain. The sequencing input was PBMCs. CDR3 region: CASSLAGELANYGYTF. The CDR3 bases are TGCGCCAGCAGCTTGGCCGGGGAGTTAGCTAACTATGGCTACACCTTC.